This T cell receptor (beta chain) was captured by sequencing in a study of radiotherapy plus CTLA-4 blockade in lung cancer. Study background: An objective response was seen in about 18% of patients, and disease control in around 33%.

A remark on this clone: The antigen remains unidentified.

CTLA-4 blockade with ipilimumab, together with focal radiation, was given to patients with chemo-refractory metastatic non-small-cell lung cancer. Per germline, CDR1 LGHNA and CDR2 YNFKEQ. With V trimmed by 5 bases and J by 4 bases, 8 bases remained unmatched. The CDR3 contains 17 residues. Overall study results and limits: Per reports, early blood T cell clone dynamics, plus interferon-beta, forecast response most strongly. Researchers report tumor-derived TCR clones expanding in blood after radiotherapy plus ipilimumab.

The data were produced by immunoSEQ multiplex PCR, yet TCRdb's version contains in-frame clones alone and is incomplete. The sample records some 67,000 clones, 76% being singletons. The sample consisted of peripheral blood, taken from a patient treated with radiotherapy plus ipilimumab. V is TRBV4-2 and J is TRBJ2-1, with 13 bases lining up with TRBD2. The TCR was taken from a human donor with non-small cell lung cancer whose response to radiotherapy plus ipilimumab could not be evaluated. Some clones in this sample may be carry-over from other donors' samples. The CDR3: CASSLLAGGPTYNEQFF. CDR3 bases: TGTGCCAGCAGCTTACTAGCGGGGGGGCCAACGTACAATGAGCAGTTCTTC.